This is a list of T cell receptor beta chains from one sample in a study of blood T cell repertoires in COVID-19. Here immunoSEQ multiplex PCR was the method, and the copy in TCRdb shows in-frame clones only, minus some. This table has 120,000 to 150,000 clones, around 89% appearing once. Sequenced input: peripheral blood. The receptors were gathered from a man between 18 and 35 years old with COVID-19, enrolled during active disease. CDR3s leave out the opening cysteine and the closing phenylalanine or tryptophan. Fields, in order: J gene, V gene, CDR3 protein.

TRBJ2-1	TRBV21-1	ASSNQGLADPNEQF
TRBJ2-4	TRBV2	ATGTGDIQY
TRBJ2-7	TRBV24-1	ATSDAGTGLYEQY
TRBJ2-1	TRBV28	ASSFLASYNEQF
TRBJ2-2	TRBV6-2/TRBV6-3	ASSYSRLAVYTGELF
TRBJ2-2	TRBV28	ASSGTRDNTGELF
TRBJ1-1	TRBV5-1	ASSQGTGGKAF
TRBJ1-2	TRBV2	ASTERAGYT
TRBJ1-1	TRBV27	ASSPPGWGRQGETEAF
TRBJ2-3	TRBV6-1	ASSEGQGDTQY
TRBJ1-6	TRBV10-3	AISDFSSPLH
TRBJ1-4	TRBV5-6	ASSWTGAANEKLF
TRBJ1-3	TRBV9	ASSVVDNGNTIY
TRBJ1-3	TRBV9	ASSVARGGGNTIY
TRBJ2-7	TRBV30	AWSVLEGDEQY
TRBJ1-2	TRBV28	ASRGAGTNYGYT
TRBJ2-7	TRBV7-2	ASSSGLAGAYEQY
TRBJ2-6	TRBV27	ASSSQGTRANVLT
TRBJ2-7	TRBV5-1	ASSLVFAGSYEQY
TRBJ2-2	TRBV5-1	ASSLESGELF
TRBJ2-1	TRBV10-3	AISIGTSGYNEQF
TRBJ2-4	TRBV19	ASGTSGTGKNIQY
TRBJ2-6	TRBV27	ASSSDRGANVLT
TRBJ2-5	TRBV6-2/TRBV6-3	ASSYSTASGIETQY
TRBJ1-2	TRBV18	ASSPGQDLYGYT
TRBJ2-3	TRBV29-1	SVEVAGDTQY
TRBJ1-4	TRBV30	AWSDWRGTNEKLF
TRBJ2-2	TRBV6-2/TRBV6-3	ASSYFASDSTGELF
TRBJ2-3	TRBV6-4	ASSEEAASTDTQY
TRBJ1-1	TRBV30	ALKPDTFSEAF
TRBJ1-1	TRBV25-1	ASRGGVGTEAF
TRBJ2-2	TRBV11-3	ASSPTTNTGELF
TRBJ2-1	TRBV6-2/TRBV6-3	ASSYAVGRASEQF
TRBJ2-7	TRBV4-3	ASSQEEQGPYEQY
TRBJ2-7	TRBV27	ASSSRLAGVYEQY
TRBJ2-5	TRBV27	ASSFGREGETQY
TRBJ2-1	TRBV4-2	ASSPILAGDYNEQF
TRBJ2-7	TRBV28	ASSPWQGVYEQY
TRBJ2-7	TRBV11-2	ASSFGGSEQY
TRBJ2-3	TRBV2	ASSDRASVGDTQY
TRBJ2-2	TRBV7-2	ASSLRDSDPPAELF
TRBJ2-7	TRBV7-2	ASSLARLAGIEQY